This T cell receptor (beta chain) was recorded in a study of early T cells in non-severe SARS-CoV-2 infection. Study details: Sequenced bulk RNA came from whole blood that was unsorted, and chains were unpaired.

This CDR3 comprises 16 residues. V lost 1 base to trimming and J lost 5 bases; unmatched junction nucleotides: 10. Germline V gene lookup returns CDR1 LGHDT and CDR2 YNNKEL (reference sequence). Each CDR3 protein gets one entry after TCRdb re-called the 5' RACE reads with MiXCR. The sample has some 55,000 distinct CDR3 sequences; 9.5% to 15% are singletons. This clonotype has just a few counts. This sample comprised whole blood, obtained at baseline. The sequence was obtained from an adult who was a healthcare worker with PCR-confirmed SARS-CoV-2 infection or an uninfected control (not recorded which). The rearrangement joins TRBV3-1 to TRBJ2-5, with 7 bases matching TRBD2. The CDR3 DNA follows: TGTGCCAGCAGCCAAGGGAAGCGACTAGCAACCGAGACCCAGTACTTC. This translates into CASSQGKRLATETQYF.